One TCR beta chain is described in this entry. This record belongs to a study of T cell changes during pregnancy in multiple sclerosis. V lost 8 bases and J lost 3; bases outside the gene matches: 10. Per germline, CDR1 SNHLY and CDR2 FYNNEI. The CDR3 is 16 amino acids. Assay used: immunoSEQ multiplex PCR; TCRdb lists only in-frame clones, some missing. The data contain tens of thousands of clones, roughly 92% of them seen just once; the ten biggest clones take up approximately 2%. The TCR originated in a female donor with multiple sclerosis, enrolled in a pregnancy study. The sample in question was peripheral blood, obtained after pregnancy. The chain uses TRBV2 and TRBJ2-5, with 12 bases matching TRBD2. The chain's CDR3 is CASRGGRTSGKETQYF. As DNA, the CDR3 is TGTGCCAGCCGAGGGGGCCGGACTAGCGGGAAAGAGACCCAGTACTTC.